Below, one TCR beta chain is given with its context. The table lists this clonotype with a few counts. No cognate antigen has been identified for it. The record has no base qualities; no much larger clone is one base away. The data stem from a study of T-cell memory formation after mild COVID-19 (dated by TCRdb to the early 2020s). About the full investigation: TCR sequence clusters from the two donors were largely donor specific. The cohort was made up of two young adult volunteers, one female and one male, who were previously healthy. T-cell clones expanding and contracting after mild COVID-19 in a couple of donors were tracked by longitudinal TCRalpha and TCRbeta repertoire sequencing. Broader findings and caveats from the paper: Contracting CD4+ clones were located mainly in the CM and EM memory subsets, whereas CD8+ clones were found to be enriched in EMRA. Some responding clones were detected in pre-infection memory, suggesting pre-existing cross-reactive memory T cells joined the SARS-CoV-2 response. Clones that contracted from day 15 to 85 showed balanced CD4/CD8 phenotypes, whereas a second wave of clones that expanded from day 15 to 37 leaned towards CD4+. The study covered only a couple of mild cases, and larger cohorts including severe cases with pre-infection samples were considered necessary. SARS-CoV-2 specificity was not confirmed for the second-wave clones peaking on day 37.

Inclusive of the bounding cysteine and phenylalanine, the CDR3 is 18 residues long. Only the CDR3 part of the read is kept: 54 bases, read in frame from the first base. The junction shows trimming of 0 bases on V and 9 bases on J, and the gene matches do not reach 11 bases of it. Looking up the germline V gene (reference sequence) yields CDR1 SGHKS and CDR2 YYEKEE. Ficoll-Paque density gradient centrifugation was used to isolate PBMCs. TCRdb names Illumina NovaSeq 6000 as the instrument used. cDNA libraries for TCRalpha and TCRbeta were prepared by 5'RACE using constant-segment primers, with sample barcodes and unique molecular identifiers added. Trizol reagent was used to extract RNA from every sample. Amplification of the libraries took two PCR steps, and the second step added a second sample barcode plus Illumina TruSeq adapters. Sequencing of the libraries was done on an Illumina NovaSeq, producing 2 x 150 bp paired-end reads. The study's own analysis went as follows. The reads were demultiplexed and collapsed into UMI-guided consensus sequences using migec v1.2.7. Using mixcr v2.1.11, UMI consensuses were aligned to TRA and TRB V and J templates and then assembled into clonotypes. Clonotypes were classified as expanded or contracted when called significant by both edgeR and NoisET, with noise models trained on biological replicates. For edgeR calls, a false discovery rate-adjusted p below 0.01 and a log2 fold-change threshold of 1 were applied. PCA with hierarchical clustering of max-normalized trajectories of the 1000 most abundant clonotypes was used as exploratory dynamics analysis. Each responding clone was given a CD4 or CD8 phenotype based on the CD4+ and CD8+ repertoires, which had been sequenced separately. TCRdb took the public reads, trimmed them with fastp at Q25, ran MiXCR for clone calling and kept in-frame beta chains. Each CDR3 protein appears once, grouped with its most common genes and DNA. Clone size and V and J calls follow TCRdb, not the original study. In this sample the table shows tens of thousands of distinct CDR3 sequences, approximately 15% of which occur a single time. The ten biggest clones cover 30% to 35% of the sample.

The sequence came from an adult woman who had mild COVID-19 (a few samples of this study predate the infection). The sample titles of this study are shuffled in the database, so cell type and time point are left out; the donor was told from shared clones. The source material was PBMCs or a T cell subset sorted from them (not recorded which). The rearranged segments are TRBV5-5 and TRBJ2-1; 14 central nucleotides agree with TRBD2. The CDR3 region: CASSLEGLAGVLQLEQFF. In nucleotide form, the sequence is TGTGCCAGCAGCTTGGAGGGACTAGCGGGAGTTCTCCAACTTGAGCAGTTCTTC.